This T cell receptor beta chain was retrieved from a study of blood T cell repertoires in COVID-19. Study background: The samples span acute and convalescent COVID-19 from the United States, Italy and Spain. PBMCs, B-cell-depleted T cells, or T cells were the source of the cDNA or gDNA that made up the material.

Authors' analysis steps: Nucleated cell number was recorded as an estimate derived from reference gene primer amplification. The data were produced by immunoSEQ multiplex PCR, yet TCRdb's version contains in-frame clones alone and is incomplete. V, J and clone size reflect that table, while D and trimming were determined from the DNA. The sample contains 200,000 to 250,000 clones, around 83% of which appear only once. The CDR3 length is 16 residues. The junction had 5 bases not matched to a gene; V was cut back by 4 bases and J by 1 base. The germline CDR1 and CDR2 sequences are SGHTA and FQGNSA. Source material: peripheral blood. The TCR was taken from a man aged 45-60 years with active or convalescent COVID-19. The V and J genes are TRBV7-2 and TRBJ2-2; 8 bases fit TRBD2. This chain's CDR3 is CASSSPAGGNTGELFF. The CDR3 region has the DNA TGTGCCAGCAGCTCGCCCGCGGGGGGGAACACCGGGGAGCTGTTTTTT.